The 22 T cell receptor beta chains below were found in one sample sequenced in a study of graft-versus-host responses after intestinal transplantation. No antigen has been identified for these receptors. Method: immunoSEQ multiplex PCR; TCRdb's copy keeps in-frame clones and lacks some. The table has 120,000 or so clones, about 94% seen once. The sequencing used unstimulated CD8+ T cells sorted from spleen or lymph node cells, collected before intestinal transplant. The receptors stem from a human donor who received an intestinal transplant.

This clone appeared a single time. The chain has TRBV2 and TRBJ2-5; D gene unclear. The V and J ends lost 6 bases and 1 base respectively, with 3 bases between them. This CDR3 region has 11 residues. Germline lookup yields CDR1 SNHLY and CDR2 FYNNEI. The CDR3 nucleotides are TGTGCCAGCAGCAGCCAAGAGACCCAGTACTTC. This encodes CASSSQETQYF. The variable domain in full, completed from reference TRBV2 and TRBJ2-5, reads EPEVTQTPSHQVTQMGQEVILRCVPISNHLYFYWYRQILGQKVEFLVSFYNNEISEKSEIFDDQFSVERPDGSNFTLKIRSTKLEDSAMYFCASSSQETQYFGPGTRLLVL.

This chain connects TRBV19 to TRBJ2-7; 7 nucleotides agree with TRBD1. J was trimmed by 5 bases and V by 3 bases; bases with no gene match: 4. The CDR3 is 13 amino acids. Per germline, CDR1 LNHDA and CDR2 SQIVND (reference sequence). CDR3 protein: CASSMTGSDEQYF. Here the CDR3 DNA reads TGTGCCAGTAGTATGACAGGGTCCGACGAGCAGTACTTC.

This chain joins TRBV10-3 and TRBJ2-7, with a weak D call TRBD2 (6 bases). V was clipped by 6 bases and J by 0 bases, with 15 bases between them. This CDR3 contains 15 residues. Germline assignment: CDR1 ENHRY and CDR2 SYGVKD. CDR3 DNA sequence: TGTGCCATCAGCTCGGGACTTTCGAGCTCCTACGAGCAGTACTTC. This sequence encodes CAISSGLSSSYEQYF.

The CDR3: CASSTGTSGSGTDTQYF. DNA of the CDR3: TGTGCCAGCAGCACAGGGACTAGCGGGAGCGGCACAGATACGCAGTATTTT. J is TRBJ2-3 and V is TRBV9, with 14 bases that match TRBD2. The CDR3 is 17 residues long. The germline CDR1 and CDR2 sequences are SGDLS and YYNGEE. Germline trimming cut 4 bases from V and 1 base from J; bases unmatched to any gene: 5.

This chain uses TRBV4-1 with TRBJ2-1; D is ambiguous. The ends were cut back, 3 bases at V and 0 bases at J, with 12 bases in the middle. Germline-derived CDR1 and CDR2 are MGHRA and YSYEKL. CDR3 length: 16 residues. The CDR3 DNA follows: TGCGCCAGCAGCCATCCTGGCGGAAGCTCCTACAATGAGCAGTTCTTC. Translating gives CASSHPGGSSYNEQFF.

The chain joins TRBV5-1 to TRBJ1-1; D gene uncertain. Per the germline V gene, CDR1 is SGHRS and CDR2 is YFSETQ. CDR3 length equals 11 residues. The ends were cut back, 0 bases at V and 6 bases at J, with 3 bases in the middle. As DNA, the CDR3 is TGCGCCAGCAGCTTGGGGTCTGAAGCTTTCTTT. Encoded protein: CASSLGSEAFF.

The chain recombines TRBV9 with TRBJ2-1; D is possibly TRBD1 (5 bases). V lost 0 bases and J 1 base, leaving 11 bases between the germline ends. CDR3 length equals 16 residues. Germline V CDR1 and CDR2: SGDLS, YYNGEE. The CDR3 sequence: CASSVARARSYNEQFF. The CDR3 DNA follows: TGTGCCAGCAGCGTAGCCAGGGCTCGGTCCTACAATGAGCAGTTCTTC.

V gene TRBV6-6 combines with J gene TRBJ2-7; D unclear. This CDR3 is 12 amino acids long. The germline V gene has CDR1 MNHNY and CDR2 SVGAGI (reference sequence). Trimming removed 4 bases from V and 7 bases from J, with 11 bases in between. The CDR3 bases are TGTGCCAGCAGTTTAATTACACAGGAGCAGTACTTC. As protein: CASSLITQEQYF.

In this sample, this clone turned up once. The chain combines TRBV7-9 with TRBJ1-1; perhaps TRBD1 as D (5 bases). This CDR3 contains 13 residues. The V end lost 6 bases, the J end lost 3 bases, and 11 bases lay between the germline ends. CDR1 and CDR2 from the germline V gene are SEHNR and FQNEAQ (reference sequence). CDR3 amino acids: CASRVAGHTEAFF. The CDR3 coding sequence is TGTGCCAGCAGGGTAGCAGGGCACACTGAAGCTTTCTTT.

The chain combines TRBV2 with TRBJ2-7; a possible D gene is TRBD1 (5 bases). CDR1 is SNHLY and CDR2 is FYNNEI in the germline V gene. This CDR3 is 14 amino acids long. Trimming removed 1 base from V and 3 bases from J, with 10 bases in between. The CDR3, as DNA: TGTGCCAGCAGTGAAGTACCCAGGGACTACGAGCAGTACTTC. This encodes CASSEVPRDYEQYF.

The chain joins TRBV4-1 to TRBJ1-5; D gene uncertain. CDR1 is MGHRA and CDR2 is YSYEKL in the germline V gene. V shed 0 bases and J shed 0 bases, with 6 bases lying between them. There are 15 residues in the CDR3. The CDR3, as DNA: TGCGCCAGCAGCCAAGATATTAATAGCAATCAGCCCCAGCATTTT. Protein: CASSQDINSNQPQHF.

The chain links TRBV29-1 to TRBJ1-5; 7 bases match TRBD1. Germline CDR1 reads SQVTM; CDR2 reads ANQGSEA. The CDR3 runs 15 residues. The V and J ends lost 4 bases and 4 bases, in that order; junction bases with no gene match: 10. The CDR3 DNA follows: TGCAGCGTTGCCCTGACCCGGGACAGAAATCAGCCCCAGCATTTT. The encoded protein is CSVALTRDRNQPQHF.

The chain carries TRBV6-5 and TRBJ2-7; perhaps D is TRBD1 or TRBD2 (5 bases each). CDR1 is MNHEY and CDR2 is SVGAGI in the germline V gene. Trimming took off 4 bases at V and 0 bases at J, with 10 bases between the two ends. The CDR3 runs to 14 residues. Here the CDR3 reads CASSSDGASYEQYF. CDR3 bases: TGTGCCAGCAGTTCGGACGGGGCCTCCTACGAGCAGTACTTC.

J is TRBJ2-7 and V is TRBV11-2, with D perhaps assigned TRBD1 or TRBD2 (5 bases each). The CDR3 extends over 14 amino acids. V lost 3 bases to trimming and J lost 3 bases, with 12 bases between them. Germline assignment: CDR1 SGHAT and CDR2 FQNNGV. The CDR3 DNA reads TGTGCCAGCAGCTTGGGACGGGGATACTACGAGCAGTACTTC. Protein product: CASSLGRGYYEQYF. The whole variable domain, remainder taken from reference TRBV11-2 and TRBJ2-7, is EAGVAQSPRYKIIEKRQSVAFWCNPISGHATLYWYQQILGQGPKLLIQFQNNGVVDDSQLPKDRFSAERLKGVDSTLKIQPAKLEDSAVYLCASSLGRGYYEQYFGPGTRLTVT.

V usage is TRBV5-6 and J usage is TRBJ1-1; tentatively, D is TRBD1 (5 bases). V was trimmed by 3 bases and J by 1 base, leaving 7 bases between them. The CDR3 spans 13 residues. Per the germline V gene, CDR1 is SGHDT and CDR2 is YYEEEE. DNA for the CDR3: TGTGCCAGCAGCTGGGGGTGGAACACTGAAGCTTTCTTT. This sequence encodes CASSWGWNTEAFF.

The rearrangement links TRBV19 to TRBJ1-5; D unclear. V shed 8 bases and J shed 1 base, with 6 bases lying between them. This CDR3 comprises 12 residues. Germline V gene data show CDR1 as LNHDA and CDR2 as SQIVND (reference sequence). The CDR3 bases are TGTGCCAGTGGAGACAGCAATCAGCCCCAGCATTTT. Its translation is CASGDSNQPQHF.

The chain combines TRBV6-1 with TRBJ1-3; D gene unclear. The germline V gene encodes CDR1 MNHNS and CDR2 SASEGT. Trimming shortened V by 2 bases and J by 0 bases, and 8 bases separated the two germline ends. The CDR3 spans 15 residues. The CDR3 is CASSEIMSSGNTIYF. The CDR3 DNA reads as TGTGCCAGCAGTGAAATAATGAGCTCTGGAAACACCATATATTTT.

The chain links TRBV9 to TRBJ1-4; D uncertain. Germline-derived CDR1 and CDR2 are SGDLS and YYNGEE. CDR3 size: 15 residues. Trimming shortened V by 6 bases and J by 8 bases, and 20 bases separated the two germline ends. In DNA, the CDR3 is TGTGCCAGCAACCTATGGGGAGACGTAGAAGAAAAACTGTTTTTT. Translating gives CASNLWGDVEEKLFF.

This chain links TRBV7-9 with TRBJ2-3, with 7 bases identical to TRBD2. The CDR3 spans 15 residues. Germline CDR1 reads SEHNR; CDR2 reads FQNEAQ (reference sequence). Trimming cost V 4 bases and J 6 bases; bases outside gene matches: 10. CDR3: CASSSRDYPSDTQYF. CDR3 coding DNA: TGTGCCAGCAGCTCCCGGGACTACCCTTCGGATACGCAGTATTTT.

The chain employs TRBV5-6 and TRBJ2-2; D not certain. Trimming removed 2 bases from V and 7 bases from J, with 6 bases in between. Germline-derived CDR1 and CDR2 are SGHDT and YYEEEE. The CDR3 totals 12 residues. For the CDR3, the DNA is TGTGCCAGCAGCTTTAGAAACGGGGAGCTGTTTTTT. Its protein product is CASSFRNGELFF.

This chain uses TRBV5-1 with TRBJ2-1; TRBD2 aligns across 7 bases. V gave up 2 bases and J gave up 3 bases; unmatched junction bases: 5. Germline CDR1 and CDR2: SGHRS and YFSETQ. The CDR3 is 15 residues long. CDR3 amino acids: CASSFGLVYYNEQFF. The CDR3 DNA is TGCGCCAGCAGCTTCGGACTAGTGTACTACAATGAGCAGTTCTTC.

The CDR3 region has the DNA TGTGCCAGCAGTGACTCAGGGTCAACTAATGAAAAACTGTTTTTT. The encoded protein is CASSDSGSTNEKLFF. The V call is TRBV6-4, the J call TRBJ1-4; D remains ambiguous. CDR1 is MRHNA and CDR2 is SNTAGT in the germline V gene. Trimming stripped 0 bases from V and 0 bases from J, with 5 bases between. CDR3 length: 15 amino acids.